Below, 25 T cell receptor beta chains from the same sample are listed, as sequenced in a study of human T cells and chemical hapten exposure. In TCRdb, the RACE reads were re-called with MiXCR into one record per CDR3 protein. The sample holds approximately 80,000 distinct CDR3 sequences, about 10% seen once. Time point specified: patch test 2, 6 weeks after DPC sensitization. Described treatment: therapeutic diphenylcyclopropenone sensitization with weekly scalp DPC. The sample in question was whole blood, obtained in connection with sensitization to the hapten diphenylcyclopropenone (DPC). Receptor source: a woman aged 50 to 60 with alopecia areata. Some clones in this sample may be carry-over from other donors' samples.

The chain employs TRBV28 and TRBJ2-7; no firm D call. CDR3 length: 14 residues. Germline CDR1 MDHEN, CDR2 SYDVKM. Trimming pared 10 bases from V and 3 bases from J, leaving 19 bases between. In DNA, the CDR3 is TGTGCCACAAAAGGACGGGCTCGATACTACGAGCAGTACTTC. Its protein is CATKGRARYYEQYF. The full variable domain, in which reference TRBV28 and TRBJ2-7 provide the parts outside the CDR3, is DVKVTQSSRYLVKRTGEKVFLECVQDMDHENMFWYRQDPGLGLRLIYFSYDVKMKEKGDIPEGYSVSREKKERFSLILESASTNQTSMYLCATKGRARYYEQYFGPGTRLTVT.

V is TRBV29-1 and J is TRBJ1-2; perhaps TRBD1 as D (5 bases). The germline V gene encodes CDR1 SQVTM and CDR2 ANQGSEA. Trimming stripped 5 bases from V and 6 bases from J, with 13 bases between. This CDR3 comprises 12 residues. The CDR3 sequence: CSVRGGNHGYTF. The DNA of the CDR3 is TGCAGCGTTCGGGGCGGCAACCATGGCTACACCTTC.

The sample holds many counts of this clonotype. This rearrangement joins TRBV28 to TRBJ2-7, with D possibly matching TRBD2 (6 bases). V was shortened by 8 bases and J by 1 base, with 18 bases between the two germline ends. The CDR3 runs to 15 residues. Germline-derived CDR1 and CDR2 are MDHEN and SYDVKM. Written as DNA, the CDR3 is TGTGCCAGCGGTTATGGAGGGGCGGCGTCCTACGAGCAGTACTTC. Translation gives CASGYGGAASYEQYF. The entire variable domain, with the rest obtained from reference TRBV28 and TRBJ2-7, is as follows: DVKVTQSSRYLVKRTGEKVFLECVQDMDHENMFWYRQDPGLGLRLIYFSYDVKMKEKGDIPEGYSVSREKKERFSLILESASTNQTSMYLCASGYGGAASYEQYFGPGTRLTVT.

J is TRBJ2-1 and V is TRBV20-1; 16 bases align to TRBD2. The CDR3 has 17 residues. The V gene end was trimmed by 2 bases and the J gene end by 4 bases; junction bases not matched to a gene: 5. Germline CDR1 DFQATT, CDR2 SNEGSKA (reference sequence). CDR3: CSARPPGLAGGYNEQFF. The CDR3 DNA reads TGCAGTGCTAGACCTCCGGGACTAGCGGGAGGGTACAATGAGCAGTTCTTC.

The J gene is TRBJ2-2, the V gene TRBV18; 7 positions match TRBD1. Per germline, CDR1 KGHSH and CDR2 LQKENI. After removal of 2 bases from V and 3 bases from J, the junction contained 12 bases not matched to a gene. There are 18 residues in the CDR3. The DNA for the CDR3 is TGTGCCAGCTCACCAAACCACAAACAGGGGTTCGACACCGGGGAGCTGTTTTTT. Protein product: CASSPNHKQGFDTGELFF.

This clonotype was observed at least ten times. The rearrangement joins TRBV20-1 to TRBJ1-1; D is undetermined. Per the germline V gene, CDR1 is DFQATT and CDR2 is SNEGSKA (reference sequence). The CDR3 sequence is 11 residues long. Trimming pared 6 bases from V and 10 bases from J, leaving 15 bases between. CDR3 protein: CSAPNQFRAFF. DNA of the CDR3: TGCAGTGCCCCGAATCAGTTTCGAGCTTTCTTT.

This clonotype was detected many times. The rearrangement uses TRBV12-3 or TRBV12-4 and TRBJ2-2; 9 bases line up with TRBD2. This CDR3 region has 15 residues. The ends lost 3 bases at V and 5 bases at J; junction bases unmatched: 4. Here the CDR3 DNA reads TGTGCCAGCAGTTTGACTAGCGGAAGGACCGGGGAGCTGTTTTTT. Amino acids: CASSLTSGRTGELFF.

This clonotype occurred a few times. This sequence joins TRBV18 and TRBJ1-1; D unclear. The CDR3 has 14 residues. V lost 2 bases and J 3 bases, leaving 10 bases between the germline ends. Germline CDR1 reads KGHSH; CDR2 reads LQKENI. The CDR3 coding sequence is TGTGCCAGCTCACCAAGGACGTGGGACACTGAAGCTTTCTTT. Its translation is CASSPRTWDTEAFF.

The chain couples TRBV10-2 to TRBJ1-6, with D maybe TRBD1 (5 bases). The CDR3 covers 16 residues. V lost 8 bases and J 9 bases, leaving 23 bases between the germline ends. Germline V gene sequence: CDR1 WSHSY, CDR2 SAAADI. In nucleotides, the CDR3 is TGCGCCAGCTCTTTAGCCCAGGGTGCGGGGTTTTCACCCCTCCACTTT. Translated, it gives CASSLAQGAGFSPLHF.

This clonotype has more than one count but fewer than ten. This rearrangement joins TRBV7-9 to TRBJ2-3; 11 nucleotides align to TRBD2. This CDR3 contains 17 residues. CDR1 and CDR2 from the germline V gene are SEHNR and FQNEAQ (reference sequence). Losses at the gene ends were 5 bases for V and 2 bases for J; bases not matched to a gene: 9. CDR3 residues: CASSRRGTSGHTDTQYF. In DNA form, the CDR3 reads TGTGCCAGCAGCCGAAGAGGGACTAGCGGTCACACAGATACGCAGTATTTT.

This clonotype was observed at least ten times. V is TRBV20-1 and J is TRBJ2-2; 8 nucleotides line up with TRBD1. The CDR3 is 15 residues long. Germline V gene data show CDR1 as DFQATT and CDR2 as SNEGSKA (reference sequence). V was pared by 5 bases and J by 1 base, with 6 bases of the junction left unmatched. CDR3 loop: CSAFRTGKNTGELFF. The CDR3 DNA reads TGCAGTGCTTTCCGGACAGGGAAGAACACCGGGGAGCTGTTTTTT.

This clonotype has a count of ten or more. The chain employs TRBV29-1 and TRBJ1-1; D not resolved. The germline gives CDR1 SQVTM, CDR2 ANQGSEA. Deletions cut 5 bases from V and 4 bases from J, with 14 bases between. The CDR3 is made up of 13 amino acids. The CDR3, as DNA: TGCAGCGTTCCCCCCGGCTGGGGCACTGAAGCTTTCTTT. Translated: CSVPPGWGTEAFF. The whole variable domain, remainder taken from reference TRBV29-1 and TRBJ1-1, is SAVISQKPSRDICQRGTSLTIQCQVDSQVTMMFWYRQQPGQSLTLIATANQGSEATYESGFVIDKFPISRPNLTFSTLTVSNMSPEDSSIYLCSVPPGWGTEAFFGQGTRLTVV.

Only a few counts were recorded for this clonotype. This rearrangement joins TRBV28 to TRBJ2-3; 7 bases agree with TRBD1. The V gene's germline CDR1 is MDHEN and CDR2 SYDVKM. The ends lost 8 bases at V and 2 bases at J; junction bases unmatched: 13. The CDR3 sequence is 16 residues long. The CDR3 sequence: CASQHGRGLVTDTQYF. DNA for the CDR3: TGTGCCAGCCAGCACGGAAGGGGGCTGGTCACAGATACGCAGTATTTT.

This clonotype was recorded at least ten times. The rearrangement uses TRBV18 and TRBJ1-1; D not resolved. The ends were cut back, 6 bases at V and 0 bases at J, with 14 bases in the middle. Germline V lookup: CDR1 KGHSH, CDR2 LQKENI. This CDR3 has 15 residues. This CDR3 reads CASSLSAGMNTEAFF. CDR3 bases: TGTGCCAGCTCTTTGTCAGCTGGCATGAACACTGAAGCTTTCTTT.

The rearrangement joins TRBV19 to TRBJ2-5; the D is unclear. CDR1 and CDR2 from the germline V gene are LNHDA and SQIVND (reference sequence). This CDR3 has 11 amino acids. Trimming removed 5 bases at V and 2 bases at J, with 3 bases between. The CDR3 DNA is TGTGCCAGTAGTGCTCAAGAGACCCAGTACTTC. This sequence encodes CASSAQETQYF. The variable domain in full, with the rest retrieved from reference TRBV19 and TRBJ2-5, is DGGITQSPKYLFRKEGQNVTLSCEQNLNHDAMYWYRQDPGQGLRLIYYSQIVNDFQKGDIAEGYSVSREKKESFPLTVTSAQKNPTAFYLCASSAQETQYFGPGTRLLVL.

This clonotype was detected ten times or more. The chain recombines TRBV14 with TRBJ2-6, with D unclear. Germline-derived CDR1 and CDR2 are SGHDN and FVKESK. Trimming pared 6 bases from V and 0 bases from J, leaving 9 bases between. The CDR3 is 15 amino acids. CDR3 amino acids: CASSMLGSGANVLTF. Written as DNA, the CDR3 is TGTGCCAGCAGTATGCTTGGCTCTGGGGCCAACGTCCTGACTTTC. The full variable domain, completed using reference TRBV14 and TRBJ2-6, is EAGVTQFPSHSVIEKGQTVTLRCDPISGHDNLYWYRRVMGKEIKFLLHFVKESKQDESGMPNNRFLAERTGGTYSTLKVQPAELEDSGVYFCASSMLGSGANVLTFGAGSRLTVL.

This clonotype was detected a few times. The genes are TRBV5-1 and TRBJ2-7; D call uncertain. The CDR3 consists of 13 residues. Trimming cost V 2 bases and J 9 bases, with 15 bases left between them. In germline, CDR1 is SGHRS, CDR2 YFSETQ. The CDR3 DNA reads TGCGCCAGCAGCTTTACCCCGTCCACCGGGCAGTACTTC. Translating gives CASSFTPSTGQYF.

CDR3: CSVVPGTKNTEAFF. The CDR3 bases are TGCAGCGTTGTTCCAGGGACAAAGAACACTGAAGCTTTCTTT. The chain combines TRBV29-1 with TRBJ1-1; the D gene is possibly TRBD1 (6 bases). V lost 4 bases and J 1 base, leaving 13 bases between the germline ends. Germline CDR1 reads SQVTM; CDR2 reads ANQGSEA. The CDR3 is 14 amino acids.

This clonotype occurred many times. The V gene is TRBV7-2, the J gene TRBJ1-2, with D tentatively TRBD1 (5 bases). The germline gives CDR1 SGHTA, CDR2 FQGNSA. V was pared by 6 bases and J by 4 bases, with 12 bases between. The CDR3 loop spans 13 amino acids. The CDR3 DNA follows: TGTGCCAGCAGTTCCCCTGGGGGCTATGGCTACACCTTC. Its translation is CASSSPGGYGYTF. The whole variable domain, remainder taken from reference TRBV7-2 and TRBJ1-2, is GAGVSQSPSNKVTEKGKDVELRCDPISGHTALYWYRQSLGQGLEFLIYFQGNSAPDKSGLPSDRFSAERTGGSVSTLTIQRTQQEDSAVYLCASSSPGGYGYTFGSGTRLTVV.

V and J are TRBV20-1 and TRBJ1-5; D call uncertain. V lost 2 bases and J lost 7, with 9 bases in between. Germline-derived CDR1 and CDR2 are DFQATT and SNEGSKA (reference sequence). CDR3 length: 12 residues. The CDR3 sequence is CSARQFGQPQHF. The DNA for the CDR3 is TGCAGTGCTAGACAGTTCGGACAGCCCCAGCATTTT.

In this sample, this clonotype turned up many times. The chain has TRBV7-6 and TRBJ2-5; possible D gene TRBD2, 5 bases. The CDR3 is 15 residues long. V was cut by 5 bases and J by 5 bases, with 18 bases left in between. Germline CDR1 reads SGHVS; CDR2 reads FNYEAQ. The CDR3, as DNA: TGTGCCAGCAGCCGAAGCGGACTGGTCTTGGAGACCCAGTACTTC. Translated: CASSRSGLVLETQYF.

This clonotype was recorded a few times. The chain recombines TRBV3-1 with TRBJ2-7, with 10 bases identical to TRBD1. The CDR3 covers 16 residues. The germline V gene encodes CDR1 LGHDT and CDR2 YNNKEL (reference sequence). V gave up 4 bases and J gave up 2 bases; unmatched junction bases: 8. The CDR3 is CASSPGQGVGAYEQYF. CDR3 in DNA: TGTGCCAGCAGCCCCGGACAGGGGGTAGGGGCCTACGAGCAGTACTTC.

Ten or more counts support this clonotype. The V gene is TRBV12-3 or TRBV12-4, the J gene TRBJ2-5; 8 nucleotides line up with TRBD1. This CDR3 has 14 residues. Trimming cost V 6 bases and J 2 bases; bases outside gene matches: 5. The CDR3 DNA reads as TGTGCCAGCAGCTCACAGGGGGTTCAAGAGACCCAGTACTTC. Encoded protein: CASSSQGVQETQYF.

In this sample, this clonotype turned up a few times. CDR3 amino acids: CASSSQGNEKLFF. The CDR3 DNA follows: TGCGCCAGCAGCTCACAGGGTAATGAAAAACTGTTTTTT. The chain has TRBV5-1 and TRBJ1-4; D is perhaps TRBD1 (6 bases). The CDR3 covers 13 residues. CDR1 is SGHRS, CDR2 YFSETQ, per germline. V was clipped by 3 bases and J by 4 bases, with 7 bases between them. Full variable domain (outside the CDR3, taken from reference TRBV5-1 and TRBJ1-4): KAGVTQTPRYLIKTRGQQVTLSCSPISGHRSVSWYQQTPGQGLQFLFEYFSETQRNKGNFPGRFSGRQFSNSRSEMNVSTLELGDSALYLCASSSQGNEKLFFGSGTQLSVL.

The chain employs TRBV10-3 and TRBJ2-2, with a weak D call TRBD1 (5 bases). The CDR3 contains 13 residues. The germline V and J ends were trimmed by 5 bases and 3 bases, with 7 bases remaining between them. Germline loops: CDR1 ENHRY, CDR2 SYGVKD. Here the CDR3 DNA reads TGTGCCATCAGTCAGGGTGACACCGGGGAGCTGTTTTTT. Translated: CAISQGDTGELFF.